Below are 4 T cell receptor beta chains sequenced from a single sample in a study of T cell responses to AZD1222 COVID-19 vaccine. Profiled with immunoSEQ multiplex PCR; TCRdb holds only in-frame clones, not every one. The table includes approximately 130,000 clones, over 85% detected once. The sample here was peripheral blood, taken on day 0 of AZD1222 vaccination. Every receptor here comes from an adult in good health.

Note on this clone: The junction and the germline gene differ at one end; a read error may be behind it. The gene calls are TRBV19 and TRBJ1-1; D is uncertain. The CDR3 is 12 residues long. CDR1 LNHDA and CDR2 SQIVND come from the germline V gene (reference sequence). The CDR3 DNA reads as TGTGCCAGTAGTACTCAAACGGGCCCGGGTTTTTTT. Amino acid sequence: CASSTQTGPGFF.

The rearrangement joins TRBV6-5 to TRBJ2-7; TRBD1 agrees at 10 bases. Germline V gives CDR1 MNHEY, CDR2 SVGAGI. V shed 0 bases, J shed 5 bases, and the junction held 7 bases outside the gene matches. The CDR3 totals 16 residues. CDR3: CASSYSGTGAIHEQYF. CDR3 in DNA: TGTGCCAGCAGTTACTCCGGGACAGGGGCGATCCACGAGCAGTACTTC.

V and J are TRBV2 and TRBJ1-1; D is perhaps TRBD1 (5 bases). This CDR3 comprises 14 residues. V lost 7 bases, J lost 1 base, and 13 bases lay in between. CDR1 is SNHLY, CDR2 FYNNEI, per germline. CDR3 coding DNA: TGTGCCAGCACCTCTAAAGGGGCGAACACTGAAGCTTTCTTT. Translation gives CASTSKGANTEAFF.

The rearrangement links TRBV28 to TRBJ1-1, with a tentative D call TRBD1 (5 bases). The CDR3 runs 14 residues. The germline V gene encodes CDR1 MDHEN and CDR2 SYDVKM. Trimming cost V 8 bases and J 4 bases, with 17 bases left between them. The CDR3 sequence: CASGSGGSTTEAFF. As DNA, the CDR3 is TGTGCCAGCGGTTCCGGGGGATCAACCACTGAAGCTTTCTTT.